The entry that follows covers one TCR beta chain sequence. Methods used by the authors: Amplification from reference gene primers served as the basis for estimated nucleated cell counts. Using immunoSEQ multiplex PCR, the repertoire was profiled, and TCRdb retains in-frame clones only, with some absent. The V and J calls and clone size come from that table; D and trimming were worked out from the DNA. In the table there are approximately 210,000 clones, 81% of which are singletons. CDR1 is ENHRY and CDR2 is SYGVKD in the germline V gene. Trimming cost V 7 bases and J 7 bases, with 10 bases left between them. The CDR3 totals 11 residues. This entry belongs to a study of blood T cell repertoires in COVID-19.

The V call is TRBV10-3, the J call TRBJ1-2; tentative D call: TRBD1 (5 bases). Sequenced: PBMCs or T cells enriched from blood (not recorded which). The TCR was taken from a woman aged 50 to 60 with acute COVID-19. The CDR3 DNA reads TGTGCCATCAAGGGGTACGGTGGCTACACCTTC. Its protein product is CAIKGYGGYTF.